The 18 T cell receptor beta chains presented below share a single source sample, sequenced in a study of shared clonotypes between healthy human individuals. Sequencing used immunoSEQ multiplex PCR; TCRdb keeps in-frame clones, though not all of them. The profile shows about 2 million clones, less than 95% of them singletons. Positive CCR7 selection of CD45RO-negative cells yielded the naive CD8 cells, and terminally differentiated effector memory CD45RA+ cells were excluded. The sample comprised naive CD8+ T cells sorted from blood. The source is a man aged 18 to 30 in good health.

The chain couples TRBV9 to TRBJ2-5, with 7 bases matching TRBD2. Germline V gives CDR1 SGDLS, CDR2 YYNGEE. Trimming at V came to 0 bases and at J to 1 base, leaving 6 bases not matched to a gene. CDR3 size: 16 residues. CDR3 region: CASSVEVAGSQETQYF. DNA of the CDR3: TGTGCCAGCAGCGTAGAGGTAGCGGGCTCCCAAGAGACCCAGTACTTC.

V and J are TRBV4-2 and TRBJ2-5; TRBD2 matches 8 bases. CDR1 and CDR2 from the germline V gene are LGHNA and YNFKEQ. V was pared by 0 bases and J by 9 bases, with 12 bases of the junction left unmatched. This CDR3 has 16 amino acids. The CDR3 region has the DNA TGTGCCAGCAGCCAAGAAGGGGGAGGACTAGCTTGGGCCCAGTACTTC. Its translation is CASSQEGGGLAWAQYF.

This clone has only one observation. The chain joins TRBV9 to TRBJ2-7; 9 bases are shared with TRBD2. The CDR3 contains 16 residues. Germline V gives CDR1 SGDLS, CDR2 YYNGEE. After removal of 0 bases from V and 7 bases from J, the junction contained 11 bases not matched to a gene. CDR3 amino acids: CASSVGDSGSWWEQYF. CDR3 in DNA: TGTGCCAGCAGCGTAGGCGATAGCGGGAGTTGGTGGGAGCAGTACTTC.

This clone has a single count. CDR3 loop: CASSLEGGNEQYF. The CDR3 nucleotides are TGCGCCAGCAGCTTGGAAGGGGGCAACGAGCAGTACTTC. The V gene is TRBV5-1, the J gene TRBJ2-7; 7 bases match TRBD1. The CDR3 extends over 13 amino acids. Germline V gene sequence: CDR1 SGHRS, CDR2 YFSETQ. The trim removed 0 bases at V and 5 bases at J, leaving 2 bases unmatched. Together with reference TRBV5-1 and TRBJ2-7, the CDR3 gives the full variable domain: KAGVTQTPRYLIKTRGQQVTLSCSPISGHRSVSWYQQTPGQGLQFLFEYFSETQRNKGNFPGRFSGRQFSNSRSEMNVSTLELGDSALYLCASSLEGGNEQYFGPGTRLTVT.

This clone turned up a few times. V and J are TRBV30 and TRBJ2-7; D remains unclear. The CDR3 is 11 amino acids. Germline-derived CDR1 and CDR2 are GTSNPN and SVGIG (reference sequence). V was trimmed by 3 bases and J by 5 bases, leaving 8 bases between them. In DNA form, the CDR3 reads TGTGCCTGGAGCTTATCCGACGAGCAGTACTTC. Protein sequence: CAWSLSDEQYF.

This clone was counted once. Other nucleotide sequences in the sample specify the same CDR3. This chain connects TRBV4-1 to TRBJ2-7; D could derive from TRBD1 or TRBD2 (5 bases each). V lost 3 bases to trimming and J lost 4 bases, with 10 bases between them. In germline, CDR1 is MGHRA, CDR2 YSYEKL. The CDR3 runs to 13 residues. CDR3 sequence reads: CASSQGDSYEQYF. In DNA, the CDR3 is TGCGCCAGCAGCCAGGGAGACAGTTACGAGCAGTACTTC.

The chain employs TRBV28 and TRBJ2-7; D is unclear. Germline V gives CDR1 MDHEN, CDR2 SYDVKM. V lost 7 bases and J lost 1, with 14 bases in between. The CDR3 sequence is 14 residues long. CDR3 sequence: CASTSVAGSYEQYF. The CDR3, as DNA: TGTGCCAGCACCTCGGTGGCCGGGTCCTACGAGCAGTACTTC.

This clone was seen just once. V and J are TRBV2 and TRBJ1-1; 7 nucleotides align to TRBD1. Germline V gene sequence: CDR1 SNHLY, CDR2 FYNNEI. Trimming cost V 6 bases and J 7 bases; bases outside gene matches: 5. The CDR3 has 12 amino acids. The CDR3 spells CASRVSGGEAFF. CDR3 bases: TGTGCCAGCAGAGTTTCAGGGGGTGAAGCTTTCTTT.

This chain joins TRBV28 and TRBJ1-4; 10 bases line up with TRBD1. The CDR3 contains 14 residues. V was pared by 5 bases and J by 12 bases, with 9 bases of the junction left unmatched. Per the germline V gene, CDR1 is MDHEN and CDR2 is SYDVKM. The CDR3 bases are TGTGCCAGCAGTGTGACAGGGGGCGGGGGGGAACTGTTTTTT. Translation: CASSVTGGGGELFF. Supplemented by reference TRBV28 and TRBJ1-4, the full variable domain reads DVKVTQSSRYLVKRTGEKVFLECVQDMDHENMFWYRQDPGLGLRLIYFSYDVKMKEKGDIPEGYSVSREKKERFSLILESASTNQTSMYLCASSVTGGGGELFFGSGTQLSVL.

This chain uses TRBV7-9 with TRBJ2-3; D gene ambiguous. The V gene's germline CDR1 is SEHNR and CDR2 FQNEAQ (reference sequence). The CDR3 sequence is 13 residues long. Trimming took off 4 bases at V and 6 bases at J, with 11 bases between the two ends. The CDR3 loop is CASSSTSGDTQYF. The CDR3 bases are TGTGCCAGCAGCTCCACCTCTGGGGATACGCAGTATTTT.

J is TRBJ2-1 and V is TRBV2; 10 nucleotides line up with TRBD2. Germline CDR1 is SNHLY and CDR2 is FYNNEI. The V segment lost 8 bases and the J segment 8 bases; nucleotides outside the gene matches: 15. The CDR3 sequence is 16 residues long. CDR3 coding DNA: TGTGCCAGCTACATAACGATACTAGCGGGATATTATGAGCAGTTCTTC. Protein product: CASYITILAGYYEQFF.

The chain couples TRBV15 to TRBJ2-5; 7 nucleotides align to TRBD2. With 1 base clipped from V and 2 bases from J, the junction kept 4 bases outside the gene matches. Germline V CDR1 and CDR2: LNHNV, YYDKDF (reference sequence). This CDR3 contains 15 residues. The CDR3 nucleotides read TGTGCCACCAGCAGAGGCCCAGCGGGACAAGAGACCCAGTACTTC. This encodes CATSRGPAGQETQYF.

The CDR3 nucleotides are TGTGCCAGCAGCCACGACAGGCTGCTTAATGAAAAACTGTTTTTT. Its protein is CASSHDRLLNEKLFF. This chain joins TRBV7-9 and TRBJ1-4; weak D call: TRBD1 (6 bases). Germline-derived CDR1 and CDR2 are SEHNR and FQNEAQ (reference sequence). V was cut by 5 bases and J by 4 bases, with 14 bases left in between. The CDR3 sequence is 15 residues long.

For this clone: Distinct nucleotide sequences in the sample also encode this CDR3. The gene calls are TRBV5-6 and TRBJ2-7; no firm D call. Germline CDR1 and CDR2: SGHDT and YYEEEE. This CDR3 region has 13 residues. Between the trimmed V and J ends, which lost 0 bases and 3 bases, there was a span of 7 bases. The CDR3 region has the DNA TGTGCCAGCAGCTTGGGGGTAGGCTACGAGCAGTACTTC. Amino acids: CASSLGVGYEQYF.

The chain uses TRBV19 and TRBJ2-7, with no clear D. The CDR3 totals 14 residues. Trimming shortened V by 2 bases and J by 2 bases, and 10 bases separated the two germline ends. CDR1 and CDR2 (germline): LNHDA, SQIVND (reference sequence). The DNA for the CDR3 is TGTGCCAGTAGTATAAAGGCGATTCCCTACGAGCAGTACTTC. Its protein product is CASSIKAIPYEQYF. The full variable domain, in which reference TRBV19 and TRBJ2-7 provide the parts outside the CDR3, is DGGITQSPKYLFRKEGQNVTLSCEQNLNHDAMYWYRQDPGQGLRLIYYSQIVNDFQKGDIAEGYSVSREKKESFPLTVTSAQKNPTAFYLCASSIKAIPYEQYFGPGTRLTVT.

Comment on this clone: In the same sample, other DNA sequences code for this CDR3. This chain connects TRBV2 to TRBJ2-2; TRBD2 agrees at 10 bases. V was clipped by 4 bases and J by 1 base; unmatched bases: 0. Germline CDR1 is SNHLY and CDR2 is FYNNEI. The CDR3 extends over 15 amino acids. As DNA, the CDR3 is TGTGCCAGCAGTGGACTAGCGGGGAACACCGGGGAGCTGTTTTTT. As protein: CASSGLAGNTGELFF.

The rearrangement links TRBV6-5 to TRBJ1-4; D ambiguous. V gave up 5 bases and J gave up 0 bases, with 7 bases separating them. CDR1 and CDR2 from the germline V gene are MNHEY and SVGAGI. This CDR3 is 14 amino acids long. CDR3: CASSRTPTNEKLFF. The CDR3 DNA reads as TGTGCCAGCAGTCGCACGCCAACTAATGAAAAACTGTTTTTT.

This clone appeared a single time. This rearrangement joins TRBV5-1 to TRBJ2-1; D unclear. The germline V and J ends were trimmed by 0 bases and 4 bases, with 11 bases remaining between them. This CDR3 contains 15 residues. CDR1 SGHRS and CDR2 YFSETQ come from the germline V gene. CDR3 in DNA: TGCGCCAGCAGCTTGGAGTCCCGCACATACAATGAGCAGTTCTTC. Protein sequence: CASSLESRTYNEQFF.